Following are 29 T cell receptor beta chains from one sample sequenced in a study of blood T cell repertoires in COVID-19. Assay used: immunoSEQ multiplex PCR; TCRdb lists only in-frame clones, some missing. The sample has 60,000 or so clones, 75% to 90% seen once. The specimen was peripheral blood. The source of these receptors is a man older than 75 with acute or convalescent COVID-19.

The chain joins TRBV15 to TRBJ1-5; D unresolved. Germline CDR1 LNHNV, CDR2 YYDKDF (reference sequence). V lost 5 bases, J lost 5 bases, and 7 bases lay in between. The CDR3 spans 12 residues. The DNA for the CDR3 is TGTGCCACCAGCGTGGGCTATCAGCCCCAGCATTTT. Amino acid sequence: CATSVGYQPQHF.

This clone was counted between two and nine times. The chain links TRBV5-4 to TRBJ2-7; no reliable D call. This CDR3 is 11 amino acids long. Germline-derived CDR1 and CDR2 are SGHNT and YYREEE (reference sequence). Trimming left V 3 bases short and J 6 bases short, with 7 bases between. This CDR3 is CASSSPSEQYF. Written as DNA, the CDR3 is TGTGCCAGCAGCTCCCCGTCCGAGCAGTACTTC.

In this sample, this clone turned up once. The junction shows a germline mismatch at one end, possibly a read error. The V and J genes are TRBV7-7 and TRBJ2-2, with TRBD2 matching 11 bases. Germline-derived CDR1 and CDR2 are SSHAT and FNYEAQ (reference sequence). The CDR3 extends over 16 amino acids. CDR3 DNA: TGTGCTAGCAGCTTAGGGCCGGGACTAGCGGTCGGGGAGCTGTTTTTT. This gives the protein CASSLGPGLAVGELFF. Filled out from reference TRBV7-7 and TRBJ2-2, the complete variable domain reads GAGVSQSPRYKVTKRGQDVTLRCDPISSHATLYWYQQALGQGPEFLTYFNYEAQPDKSGLPSDRFSAERPEGSISTLTIQRTEQRDSAMYRCASSLGPGLAVGELFFGEGSRLTVL.

This clone has a handful of counts. This chain uses TRBV11-2 with TRBJ2-7, with D uncertain. The CDR3 covers 14 residues. V dropped 0 bases and J dropped 4 bases, with 10 bases sitting between them. Germline V gives CDR1 SGHAT, CDR2 FQNNGV. The CDR3 nucleotides are TGTGCCAGCAGCTTAGATAACCCGGAGTACGAGCAGTACTTC. Amino acid sequence: CASSLDNPEYEQYF.

The V and J genes are TRBV12-3 or TRBV12-4 and TRBJ2-3; 7 bases are a match to TRBD1. J lost 2 bases, V lost 10 bases, and 3 bases had no gene match. There are 12 residues in the CDR3. Here the CDR3 reads CATGQDTDTQYF. CDR3 DNA: TGTGCCACTGGACAGGACACAGATACGCAGTATTTT.

The chain couples TRBV7-8 to TRBJ2-2, with 8 bases that match TRBD1. The germline V gene has CDR1 SGHVS and CDR2 FQNEAQ. V trimming: 3 bases; J trimming: 7 bases; junction bases outside the gene matches: 4. The CDR3 has 14 amino acids. CDR3 residues: CASSFRGLGGELFF. The CDR3, as DNA: TGTGCCAGCAGCTTCAGGGGGCTCGGCGGGGAGCTGTTTTTT.

This chain links TRBV2 with TRBJ1-1; D unclear. Trimming took 5 bases from V and 7 from J, leaving 11 bases between them. The CDR3 covers 12 residues. Germline V gene data show CDR1 as SNHLY and CDR2 as FYNNEI. The CDR3 region has the DNA TGTGCCAGCAGTATTACCGGGATTGAAGCTTTCTTT. It encodes CASSITGIEAFF. The whole variable domain, remainder taken from reference TRBV2 and TRBJ1-1, is EPEVTQTPSHQVTQMGQEVILRCVPISNHLYFYWYRQILGQKVEFLVSFYNNEISEKSEIFDDQFSVERPDGSNFTLKIRSTKLEDSAMYFCASSITGIEAFFGQGTRLTVV.

In regard to this clone: Its ends do not fully match the called genes, so a read error is possible. The gene calls are TRBV5-6 and TRBJ1-1; 10 bases are a match to TRBD1. CDR3 length: 16 residues. Germline V gene sequence: CDR1 SGHDT, CDR2 YYEEEE. The CDR3 sequence is CASSPRARRDRGWVIF. As DNA, the CDR3 is TGTGCCAGCAGCCCCCGGGCTCGGAGGGACAGGGGCTGGGTTATCTTT.

The gene calls are TRBV19 and TRBJ2-4, with D hard to call. The germline CDR1 and CDR2 sequences are LNHDA and SQIVND (reference sequence). Trimming took off 3 bases at V and 7 bases at J, with 13 bases between the two ends. The CDR3 is 14 residues long. This CDR3 is CASSIIGVLNIQYF. The CDR3 DNA follows: TGTGCCAGTAGTATTATCGGAGTCCTGAACATTCAGTACTTC.

The chain links TRBV11-1 to TRBJ2-7; 11 bases match TRBD1. The CDR3 is made up of 15 amino acids. Germline values: CDR1 SGHAT, CDR2 FQDESV (reference sequence). Trimming removed 5 bases from V and 2 bases from J; junction bases left unmatched: 5. CDR3: CASSPPGQGAYEQYF. The CDR3 DNA is TGTGCCAGCAGCCCCCCGGGACAGGGGGCCTACGAGCAGTACTTC. Based on the CDR3 plus reference TRBV11-1 and TRBJ2-7, the full variable domain is EAEVAQSPRYKITEKSQAVAFWCDPISGHATLYWYRQILGQGPELLVQFQDESVVDDSQLPKDRFSAERLKGVDSTLKIQPAELGDSAMYLCASSPPGQGAYEQYFGPGTRLTVT.

The genes are TRBV11-2 and TRBJ2-7; 9 bases map to TRBD1. The CDR3 totals 15 residues. Germline CDR1 SGHAT, CDR2 FQNNGV. Germline trimming cut 3 bases from V and 2 bases from J; bases unmatched to any gene: 5. Here the CDR3 reads CASSFGTGKAYEQYF. The CDR3, as DNA: TGTGCCAGCAGCTTTGGGACAGGGAAAGCCTACGAGCAGTACTTC. Based on the CDR3 plus reference TRBV11-2 and TRBJ2-7, the full variable domain is EAGVAQSPRYKIIEKRQSVAFWCNPISGHATLYWYQQILGQGPKLLIQFQNNGVVDDSQLPKDRFSAERLKGVDSTLKIQPAKLEDSAVYLCASSFGTGKAYEQYFGPGTRLTVT.

V and J are TRBV7-8 and TRBJ2-1; TRBD2 matches at 13 bases. Germline loops: CDR1 SGHVS, CDR2 FQNEAQ. The CDR3 totals 15 residues. Germline trimming cut 5 bases from V and 4 bases from J; bases unmatched to any gene: 2. CDR3 sequence reads: CASSETSGGYNEQFF. Here the CDR3 DNA reads TGTGCCAGCAGCGAGACTAGCGGGGGGTACAATGAGCAGTTCTTC. Looking up the rest from reference TRBV7-8 and TRBJ2-1 gives the full variable domain: GAGVSQSPRYKVAKRGQDVALRCDPISGHVSLFWYQQALGQGPEFLTYFQNEAQLDKSGLPSDRFFAERPEGSVSTLKIQRTQQEDSAVYLCASSETSGGYNEQFFGPGTRLTVL.

In this sample, this clone turned up once. The chain joins TRBV5-1 to TRBJ2-3, with 9 bases lining up with TRBD2. The CDR3 runs to 16 residues. Per germline, CDR1 SGHRS and CDR2 YFSETQ. The junction had 7 bases not matched to a gene; V was cut back by 3 bases and J by 2 bases. CDR3 amino acids: CASSSGGGGVTDTQYF. CDR3 coding DNA: TGCGCCAGCAGCTCCGGGGGCGGGGGGGTCACAGATACGCAGTATTTT.

DNA of the CDR3: TGCGCCAGCAGTACAGGGGGCAAGGGCACTGAAGCTTTCTTT. This codes for CASSTGGKGTEAFF. The chain combines TRBV10-1 with TRBJ1-1; 9 nucleotides match TRBD1. The V and J ends lost 5 bases and 4 bases, in that order; junction bases with no gene match: 5. CDR3 length: 14 amino acids. Germline loops: CDR1 WNHNN, CDR2 SYGVQD (reference sequence).

This clone was detected only a few times. This chain connects TRBV23-1 to TRBJ1-3, with a weak D call TRBD1 (5 bases). TRBV23-1 belongs to the ORF category, with a function that is uncertain. This CDR3 spans 18 amino acids. Trimming stripped 1 base from V and 2 bases from J, with 18 bases between. The CDR3: CASSQCSGSGGTGNTIYF. The CDR3 DNA sequence: TGCGCCAGCAGTCAATGTAGCGGGTCTGGGGGTACTGGAAACACCATATATTTT.

V is TRBV3-1 (or the pseudogene TRBV3-2) and J is TRBJ2-3; D gene unclear. The CDR3 extends over 16 amino acids. Trimming took 0 bases from V and 6 from J, leaving 16 bases between them. Germline V gives CDR1 LGHDT, CDR2 YNNKEL (reference sequence). The CDR3 region is CASSQDRGRRWDTQYF. CDR3 DNA: TGTGCCAGCAGCCAAGATCGCGGTAGGAGATGGGATACGCAGTATTTT.

The chain uses TRBV6-1 and TRBJ1-5; 7 bases agree with TRBD1. CDR3 length: 15 residues. Unmatched junction bases numbered 10, after V lost 5 bases and J lost 6 bases. Germline lookup yields CDR1 MNHNS and CDR2 SASEGT. The CDR3 bases are TGTGCCAGCAGTTTCGTCCCAGGGGGAGGTCAGCCCCAGCATTTT. As protein: CASSFVPGGGQPQHF.

The chain joins TRBV12-3 or TRBV12-4 to TRBJ2-1; D uncertain. CDR3 size: 12 residues. Deletions cut 2 bases from V and 4 bases from J, with 3 bases between. CDR3 in amino acids: CASSLPYNEQFF. In DNA, the CDR3 is TGTGCCAGCAGTTTACCGTACAATGAGCAGTTCTTC.

The V call is TRBV5-1, the J call TRBJ1-2; 8 bases line up with TRBD1. The CDR3 length is 15 residues. CDR1 is SGHRS and CDR2 is YFSETQ in the germline V gene. V lost 4 bases and J lost 3; bases outside the gene matches: 8. For the CDR3, the DNA is TGCGCCAGCAGCCAAGGGACAGGAGGAGACTATGGCTACACCTTC. Amino acids: CASSQGTGGDYGYTF.

In its sample, this clone was seen a few times. The V and J genes are TRBV13 and TRBJ2-7; TRBD1 matches 9 bases. V was pared by 5 bases and J by 2 bases, with 4 bases of the junction left unmatched. Germline V CDR1 and CDR2: PRHDT, FYEKMQ (reference sequence). This CDR3 spans 14 amino acids. CDR3 DNA sequence: TGTGCCAGCAGCCCCCGGACAGGGGCCTACGAGCAGTACTTC. It specifies CASSPRTGAYEQYF.

This clone was observed a few times. The chain recombines TRBV7-6 with TRBJ2-7; a weak D match, TRBD1 (6 bases). This CDR3 contains 15 residues. Trimming took off 4 bases at V and 1 base at J, with 14 bases between the two ends. The germline V gene encodes CDR1 SGHVS and CDR2 FNYEAQ. The CDR3 sequence is CASSSQPGASYEQYF. Here the CDR3 DNA reads TGTGCCAGCAGCTCCCAGCCAGGGGCATCCTACGAGCAGTACTTC.

The rearrangement links TRBV5-4 to TRBJ2-1; TRBD2 agrees at 10 bases. Germline trimming cut 5 bases from V and 4 bases from J; bases unmatched to any gene: 9. The CDR3 is made up of 16 amino acids. Germline CDR1 and CDR2: SGHNT and YYREEE (reference sequence). CDR3 nucleotide sequence: TGTGCCAGCAGGGTCAGCGGGGGGGCCGGTTACAATGAGCAGTTCTTC. Translation gives CASRVSGGAGYNEQFF.

J is TRBJ2-6 and V is TRBV5-1; tentative D call: TRBD1 (7 bases). Trimming left V 0 bases short and J 2 bases short, with 18 bases between. The CDR3 extends over 19 amino acids. The V gene's germline CDR1 is SGHRS and CDR2 YFSETQ. The CDR3 region is CASSLESWAGGTGANVLTF. CDR3 sequence (DNA): TGCGCCAGCAGCTTGGAGTCTTGGGCAGGGGGGACTGGGGCCAACGTCCTGACTTTC.

This clone appeared once. The chain has TRBV14 and TRBJ2-1; 8 bases agree with TRBD2. This CDR3 is built from 16 residues. Germline CDR1 is SGHDN and CDR2 is FVKESK. J was trimmed by 6 bases and V by 1 base; bases with no gene match: 8. The CDR3 DNA reads TGTGCCAGCAGCCAAGCCGGGGGGGTAATGAGCAATGAGCAGTTCTTC. Translated: CASSQAGGVMSNEQFF.

The chain uses TRBV11-3 and TRBJ2-2; 7 nucleotides line up with TRBD2. CDR1 is SGHNT, CDR2 YENEEA, per germline. V shed 4 bases, J shed 6 bases, and the junction held 5 bases outside the gene matches. The CDR3 sequence is 14 residues long. CDR3 sequence: CASSSGREPGELFF. For the CDR3, the DNA is TGTGCCAGCAGCTCGGGGAGGGAGCCCGGGGAGCTGTTTTTT.

CDR3 nucleotides: TGTGCCAGCACCTCCCAGGGCCACCTCGCAGGAAAACTGTTTTTT. Protein product: CASTSQGHLAGKLFF. V gene TRBV6-6 combines with J gene TRBJ1-4; maybe TRBD1 (5 bases). The CDR3 totals 15 residues. V was cut by 7 bases and J by 10 bases, with 22 bases left in between. CDR1 is MNHNY, CDR2 SVGAGI, per germline (reference sequence).

The chain carries TRBV5-1 and TRBJ2-1; possibly TRBD1 for D (6 bases). V lost 0 bases and J lost 3, with 10 bases in between. Germline values: CDR1 SGHRS, CDR2 YFSETQ. The CDR3 spans 15 residues. CDR3 amino acids: CASSLAQGLYNEQFF. DNA for the CDR3: TGCGCCAGCAGCTTGGCCCAGGGGCTCTACAATGAGCAGTTCTTC.

The chain employs TRBV10-2 and TRBJ2-7; maybe TRBD1 (6 bases). The CDR3 extends over 13 amino acids. V lost 7 bases, J lost 1 base, and 11 bases lay in between. Germline CDR1 reads WSHSY; CDR2 reads SAAADI. The CDR3 DNA reads as TGCGCCAGCACCCTTCAGGGGTCCTACGAGCAGTACTTC. This gives the protein CASTLQGSYEQYF.

The rearrangement links TRBV4-1 to TRBJ2-3; 9 bases agree with TRBD2. Germline V lookup: CDR1 MGHRA, CDR2 YSYEKL. The V and J ends lost 4 bases and 1 base, in that order; junction bases with no gene match: 6. This CDR3 contains 16 residues. In nucleotides, the CDR3 is TGCGCCAGCAGCCTGACCTGGACTAGCGGCACAGATACGCAGTATTTT. Its translation is CASSLTWTSGTDTQYF.